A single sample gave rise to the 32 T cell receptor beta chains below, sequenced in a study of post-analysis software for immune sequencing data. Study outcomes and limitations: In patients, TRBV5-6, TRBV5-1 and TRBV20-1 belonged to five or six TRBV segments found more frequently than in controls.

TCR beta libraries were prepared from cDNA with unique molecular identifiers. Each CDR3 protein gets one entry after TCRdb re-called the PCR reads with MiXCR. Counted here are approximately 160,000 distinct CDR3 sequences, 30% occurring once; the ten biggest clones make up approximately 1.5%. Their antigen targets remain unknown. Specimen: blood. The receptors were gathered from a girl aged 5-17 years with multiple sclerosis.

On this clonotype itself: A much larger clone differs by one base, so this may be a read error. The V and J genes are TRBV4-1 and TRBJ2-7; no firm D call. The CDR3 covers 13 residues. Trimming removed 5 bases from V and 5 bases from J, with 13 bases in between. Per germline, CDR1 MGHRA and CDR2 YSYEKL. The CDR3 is CASSFRFRHEQYF. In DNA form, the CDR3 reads TGCGCCAGCAGCTTTCGGTTTCGCCACGAGCAGTACTTC.

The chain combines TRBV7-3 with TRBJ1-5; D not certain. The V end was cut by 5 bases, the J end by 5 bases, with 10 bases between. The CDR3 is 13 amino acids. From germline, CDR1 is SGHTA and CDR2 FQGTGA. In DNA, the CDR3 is TGTGCCAGCAGCCAGCAGTGGGATCAGCCCCAGCATTTT. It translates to CASSQQWDQPQHF.

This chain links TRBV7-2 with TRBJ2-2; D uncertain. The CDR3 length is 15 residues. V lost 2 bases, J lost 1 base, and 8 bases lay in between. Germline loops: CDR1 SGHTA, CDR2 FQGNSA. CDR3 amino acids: CASSLLTRNTGELFF. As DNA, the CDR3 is TGTGCCAGCAGCTTACTCACAAGGAACACCGGGGAGCTGTTTTTT.

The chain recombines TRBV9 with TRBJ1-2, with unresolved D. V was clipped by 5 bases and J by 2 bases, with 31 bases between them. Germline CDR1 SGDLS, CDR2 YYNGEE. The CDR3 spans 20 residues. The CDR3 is CASRPSSETISEGSNYGYTF. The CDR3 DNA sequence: TGTGCCAGCAGGCCTAGTAGTGAGACGATTTCAGAAGGATCGAACTATGGCTACACCTTC. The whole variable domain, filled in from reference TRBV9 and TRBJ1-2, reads DSGVTQTPKHLITATGQRVTLRCSPRSGDLSVYWYQQSLDQGLQFLIQYYNGEERAKGNILERFSAQQFPDLHSELNLSSLELGDSALYFCASRPSSETISEGSNYGYTFGSGTRLTVV.

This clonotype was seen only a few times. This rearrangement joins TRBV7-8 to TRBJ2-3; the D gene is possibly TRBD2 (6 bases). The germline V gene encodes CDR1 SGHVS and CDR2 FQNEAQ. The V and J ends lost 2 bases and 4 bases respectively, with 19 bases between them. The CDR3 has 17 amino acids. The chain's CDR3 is CASSLHWARDPPDTQYF. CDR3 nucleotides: TGTGCCAGCAGCTTACATTGGGCGCGGGATCCCCCAGATACGCAGTATTTT.

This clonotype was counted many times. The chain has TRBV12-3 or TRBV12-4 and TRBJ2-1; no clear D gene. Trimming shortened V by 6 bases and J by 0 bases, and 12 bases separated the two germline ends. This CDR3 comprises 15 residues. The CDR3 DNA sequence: TGTGCCAGCAGCCCTTTCGGGTTCTCCTACAATGAGCAGTTCTTC. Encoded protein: CASSPFGFSYNEQFF.

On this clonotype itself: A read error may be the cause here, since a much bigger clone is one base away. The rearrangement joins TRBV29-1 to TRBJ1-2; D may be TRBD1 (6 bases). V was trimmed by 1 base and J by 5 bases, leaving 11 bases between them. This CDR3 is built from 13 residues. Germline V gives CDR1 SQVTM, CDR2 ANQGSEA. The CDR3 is CSVEGTARYGYTF. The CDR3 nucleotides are TGCAGCGTTGAAGGGACAGCAAGATATGGCTACACCTTC.

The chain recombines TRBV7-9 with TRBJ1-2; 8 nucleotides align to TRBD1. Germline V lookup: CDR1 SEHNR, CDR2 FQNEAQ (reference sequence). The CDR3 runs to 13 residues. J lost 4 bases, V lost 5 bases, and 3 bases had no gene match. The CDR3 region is CASSGQGFYGYTF. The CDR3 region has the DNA TGTGCCAGCAGCGGACAGGGTTTCTATGGCTACACCTTC.

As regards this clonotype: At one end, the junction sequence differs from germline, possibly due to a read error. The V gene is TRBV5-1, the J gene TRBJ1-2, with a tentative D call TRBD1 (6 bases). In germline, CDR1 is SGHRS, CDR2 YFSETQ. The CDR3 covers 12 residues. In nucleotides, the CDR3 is TGCGCCGGCAGCTTGGAGAGGGGGGGCTACACCTTC. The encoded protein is CAGSLERGGYTF.

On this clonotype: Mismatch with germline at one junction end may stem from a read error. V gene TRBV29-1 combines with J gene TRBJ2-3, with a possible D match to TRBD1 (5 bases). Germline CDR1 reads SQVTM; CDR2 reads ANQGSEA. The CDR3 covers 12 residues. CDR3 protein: CSALRSTGTQYF. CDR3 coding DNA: TGCAGCGCTTTACGGAGCACAGGTACGCAGTATTTT.

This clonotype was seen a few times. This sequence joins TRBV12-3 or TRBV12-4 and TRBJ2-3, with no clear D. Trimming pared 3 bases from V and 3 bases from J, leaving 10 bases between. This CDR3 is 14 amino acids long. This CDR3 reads CASSFERGTDTQYF. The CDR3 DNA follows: TGTGCCAGCAGTTTCGAGCGAGGAACAGATACGCAGTATTTT.

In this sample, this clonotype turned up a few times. The CDR3 loop is CASSLGLGTTGELFF. In DNA, the CDR3 is TGTGCCAGCAGCTTAGGTCTGGGAACCACCGGGGAGCTGTTTTTT. The chain carries TRBV11-3 and TRBJ2-2; D uncertain. The CDR3 has 15 residues. Germline V gene lookup returns CDR1 SGHNT and CDR2 YENEEA. The germline V and J ends were trimmed by 1 base and 4 bases, with 10 bases remaining between them.

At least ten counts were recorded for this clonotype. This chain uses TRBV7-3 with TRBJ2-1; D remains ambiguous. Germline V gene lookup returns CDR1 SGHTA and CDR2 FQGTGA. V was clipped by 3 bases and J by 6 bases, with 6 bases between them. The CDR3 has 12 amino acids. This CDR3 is CASSFEGNEQFF. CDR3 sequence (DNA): TGTGCCAGCAGCTTTGAAGGCAATGAGCAGTTCTTC.

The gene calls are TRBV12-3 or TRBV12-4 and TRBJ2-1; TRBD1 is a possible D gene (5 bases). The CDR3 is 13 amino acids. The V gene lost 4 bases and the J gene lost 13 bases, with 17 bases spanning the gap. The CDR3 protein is CASSSDRQETQFF. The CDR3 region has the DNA TGTGCCAGCAGTTCCGACAGACAAGAGACCCAGTTCTTC.

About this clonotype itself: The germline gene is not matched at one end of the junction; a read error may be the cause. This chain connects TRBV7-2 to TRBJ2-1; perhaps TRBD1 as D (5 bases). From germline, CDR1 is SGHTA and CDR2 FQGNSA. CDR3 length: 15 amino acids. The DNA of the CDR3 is TGTGCCGGCAGCTTGGATCCAGGGCGGCGGAGTGAGCAGTTCTTC. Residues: CAGSLDPGRRSEQFF.

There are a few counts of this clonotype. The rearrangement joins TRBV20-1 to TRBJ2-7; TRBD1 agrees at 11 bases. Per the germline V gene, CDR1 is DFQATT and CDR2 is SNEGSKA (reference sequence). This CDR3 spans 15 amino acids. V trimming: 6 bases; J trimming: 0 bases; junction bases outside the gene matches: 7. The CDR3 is CSASPGQGASYEQYF. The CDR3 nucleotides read TGCAGTGCCAGCCCCGGACAGGGGGCCTCCTACGAGCAGTACTTC.

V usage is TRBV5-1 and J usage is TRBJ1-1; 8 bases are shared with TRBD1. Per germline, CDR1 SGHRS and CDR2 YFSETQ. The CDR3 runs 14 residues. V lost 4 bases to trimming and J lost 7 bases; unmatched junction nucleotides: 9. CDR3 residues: CASSEEWTGFEAFF. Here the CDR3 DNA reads TGCGCCAGCAGCGAAGAGTGGACAGGGTTTGAAGCTTTCTTT.

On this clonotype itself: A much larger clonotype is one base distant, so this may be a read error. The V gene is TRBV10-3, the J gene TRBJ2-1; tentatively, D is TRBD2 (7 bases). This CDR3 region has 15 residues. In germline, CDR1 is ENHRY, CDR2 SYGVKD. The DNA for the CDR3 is TGTGCCAACAGTTCGGAGGGGGGGGCCTTCAATGAGCAGTTCTTC. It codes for CANSSEGGAFNEQFF.

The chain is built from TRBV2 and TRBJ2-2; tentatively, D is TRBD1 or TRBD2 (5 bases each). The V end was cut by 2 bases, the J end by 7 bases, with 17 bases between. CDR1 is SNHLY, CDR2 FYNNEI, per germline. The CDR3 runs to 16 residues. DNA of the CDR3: TGTGCCAGCAGTGAACAGGGAGTGGGAGTCGTCGGGGAGCTGTTTTTT. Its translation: CASSEQGVGVVGELFF.

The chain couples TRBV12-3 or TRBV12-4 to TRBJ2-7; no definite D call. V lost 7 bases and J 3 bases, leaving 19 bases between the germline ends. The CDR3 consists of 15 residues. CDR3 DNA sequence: TGTGCCAGCACCACCAGCACAAACCCATTCTACGAGCAGTACTTC. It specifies CASTTSTNPFYEQYF.

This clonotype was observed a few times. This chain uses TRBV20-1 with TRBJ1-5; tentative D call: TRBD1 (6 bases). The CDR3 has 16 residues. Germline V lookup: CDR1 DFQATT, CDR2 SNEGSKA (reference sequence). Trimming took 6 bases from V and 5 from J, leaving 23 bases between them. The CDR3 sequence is CSAPARRTDLDQPQHF. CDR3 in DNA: TGCAGTGCGCCCGCACGAAGGACAGATTTAGATCAGCCCCAGCATTTT.

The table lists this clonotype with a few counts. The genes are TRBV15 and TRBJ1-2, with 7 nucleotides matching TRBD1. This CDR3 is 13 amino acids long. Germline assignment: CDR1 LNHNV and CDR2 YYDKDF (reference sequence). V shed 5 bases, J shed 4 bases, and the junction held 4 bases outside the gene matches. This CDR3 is CATSSGDSYGYTF. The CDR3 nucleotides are TGTGCCACCAGCTCCGGGGACAGCTATGGCTACACCTTC. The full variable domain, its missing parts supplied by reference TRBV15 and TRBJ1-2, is DAMVIQNPRYQVTQFGKPVTLSCSQTLNHNVMYWYQQKSSQAPKLLFHYYDKDFNNEADTPDNFQSRRPNTSFCFLDIRSPGLGDTAMYLCATSSGDSYGYTFGSGTRLTVV.

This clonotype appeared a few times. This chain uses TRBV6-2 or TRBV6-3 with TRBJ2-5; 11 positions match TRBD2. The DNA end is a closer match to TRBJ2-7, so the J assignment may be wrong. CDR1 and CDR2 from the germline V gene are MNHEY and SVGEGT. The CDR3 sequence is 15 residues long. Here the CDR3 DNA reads TGTGCCAGCAGACCCGGGACTAGCGGTACCTACGAGCAGTACTTC. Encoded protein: CASRPGTSGTYEQYF.

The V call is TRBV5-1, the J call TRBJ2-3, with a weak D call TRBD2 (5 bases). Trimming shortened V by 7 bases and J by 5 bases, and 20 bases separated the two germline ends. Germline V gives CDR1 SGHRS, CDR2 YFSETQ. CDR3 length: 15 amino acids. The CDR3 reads CASGTRARGIDTQYF. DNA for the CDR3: TGCGCCAGCGGAACTAGGGCGAGAGGGATAGATACGCAGTATTTT.

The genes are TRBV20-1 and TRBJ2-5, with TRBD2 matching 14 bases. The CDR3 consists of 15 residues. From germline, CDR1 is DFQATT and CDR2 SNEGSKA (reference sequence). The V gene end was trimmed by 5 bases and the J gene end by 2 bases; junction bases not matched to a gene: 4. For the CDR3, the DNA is TGCAGTGCTGGGACTAGCGGGGGCACTCAAGAGACCCAGTACTTC. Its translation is CSAGTSGGTQETQYF.

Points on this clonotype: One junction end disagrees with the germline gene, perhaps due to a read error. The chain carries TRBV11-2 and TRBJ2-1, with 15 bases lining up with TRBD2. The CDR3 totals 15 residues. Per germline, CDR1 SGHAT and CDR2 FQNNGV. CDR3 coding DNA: TGTACCAGCAGCCCCCGGACTAGCGGGAGGGCCGAGCAGTTCTTC. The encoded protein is CTSSPRTSGRAEQFF.

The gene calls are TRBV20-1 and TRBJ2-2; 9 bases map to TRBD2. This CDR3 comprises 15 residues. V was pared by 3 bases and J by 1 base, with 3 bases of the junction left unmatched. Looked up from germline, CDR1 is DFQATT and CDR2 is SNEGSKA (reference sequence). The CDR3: CSARRAGGNTGELFF. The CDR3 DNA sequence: TGCAGTGCTAGGCGAGCGGGAGGGAACACCGGGGAGCTGTTTTTT.

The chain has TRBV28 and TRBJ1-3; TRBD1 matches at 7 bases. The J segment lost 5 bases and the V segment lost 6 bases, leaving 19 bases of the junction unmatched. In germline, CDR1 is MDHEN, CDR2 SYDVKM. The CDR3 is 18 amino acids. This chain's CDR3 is CASRLRADRDYSRNTIYF. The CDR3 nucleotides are TGTGCCAGCAGATTAAGGGCCGACAGGGACTATTCTCGAAACACCATATATTTT.

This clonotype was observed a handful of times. CDR3 sequence: CASSPTGSSNQPQHF. The CDR3 DNA reads as TGTGCCAGCAGCCCGACAGGGAGTAGCAATCAGCCCCAGCATTTT. This chain joins TRBV28 and TRBJ1-5; 7 bases align to TRBD1. J lost 0 bases, V lost 6 bases, and 5 bases had no gene match. This CDR3 comprises 15 residues. Germline CDR1 and CDR2: MDHEN and SYDVKM.

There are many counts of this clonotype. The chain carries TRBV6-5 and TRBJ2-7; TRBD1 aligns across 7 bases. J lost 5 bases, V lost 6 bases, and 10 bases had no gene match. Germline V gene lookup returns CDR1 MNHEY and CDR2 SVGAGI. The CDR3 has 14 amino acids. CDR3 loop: CASSSRLTGDEQYF. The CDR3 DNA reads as TGTGCCAGCAGCTCGCGTCTAACAGGGGACGAGCAGTACTTC.

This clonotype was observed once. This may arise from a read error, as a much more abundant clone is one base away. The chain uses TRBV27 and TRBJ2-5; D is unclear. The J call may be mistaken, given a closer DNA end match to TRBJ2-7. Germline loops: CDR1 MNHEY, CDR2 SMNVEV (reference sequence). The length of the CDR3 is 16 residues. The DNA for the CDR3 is TGTGCCAGCAGTTTGCGCCTCTCGCCAAACTCCTACGAGCAGTACTTC. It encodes CASSLRLSPNSYEQYF.

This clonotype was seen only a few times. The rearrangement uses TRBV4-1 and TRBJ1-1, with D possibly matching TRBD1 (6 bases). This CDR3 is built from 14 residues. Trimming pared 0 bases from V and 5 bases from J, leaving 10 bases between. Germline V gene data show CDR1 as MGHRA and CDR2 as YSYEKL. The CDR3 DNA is TGCGCCAGCAGCCAAGATCAGGGGCCGACTGAAGCTTTCTTT. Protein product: CASSQDQGPTEAFF.